The rows below give T cell receptor beta chains drawn from one sample of a study of T cells in Graves' hyperthyroidism and ophthalmopathy. TCRdb re-called the multiplex PCR reads with MiXCR, one entry per CDR3 protein. The sample lists under 550,000 distinct CDR3 sequences, 15% to 20% occurring once. Sequencing used blood. The receptors were gathered from a man aged 40-49 years with Graves' ophthalmopathy. The CDR3 runs from the conserved cysteine through the conserved F or W. A D gene is named only where the DNA matches it firmly. Clone size is shown for a subset of rows, as once, few, many or a class of expanded clone.

>TRBJ2-6|NA|TRBD1|TRBV19
CATKTRTGGATGANVLTF
TGTGCCACCAAAACCCGGACAGGGGGCGCGACGGGGGCCAACGTCCTGACTTTC
>TRBJ1-1|few|NA|TRBV19
CASSIRDTNTEAFF
TGTGCCAGTAGTATTCGGGACACCAACACTGAAGCTTTCTTT
>TRBJ2-3|many|TRBD2|TRBV30
CAWKVAGGPWGTQYF
TGTGCCTGGAAGGTAGCGGGAGGGCCGTGGGGTACGCAGTATTTT
>TRBJ2-1|many|NA|TRBV24-1
CATSDFSENEQFF
TGTGCCACCAGTGATTTTTCGGAGAATGAGCAGTTCTTC
>TRBJ2-5|many|TRBD2|TRBV11-2
CASSSLAGGHQETQYF
TGTGCCAGCAGCTCCCTAGCGGGGGGTCATCAAGAGACCCAGTACTTC
>TRBJ1-1|few|NA|TRBV28
CASNQGSPTEAFF
TGTGCCAGCAACCAGGGGAGTCCCACTGAAGCTTTCTTT
>TRBJ1-2|NA|TRBD1|TRBV27
CASSLTGGDYYGYTF
TGTGCCAGCAGTTTGACAGGGGGCGACTACTATGGCTACACCTTC
>TRBJ1-6|many|NA|TRBV30
CAWSDPLQGLLHF
TGTGCCTGGAGTGACCCCCTCCAGGGCCTCCTCCACTTT
>TRBJ1-1|few|NA|TRBV12-3/TRBV12-4
CASSFYSGAEAFF
TGTGCCAGCAGCTTTTACTCCGGGGCTGAAGCTTTCTTT
>TRBJ2-5|NA|TRBD1|TRBV7-3
CASFTGEETQYF
TGTGCCAGCTTCACAGGGGAAGAGACCCAGTACTTC
>TRBJ2-7|many|NA|TRBV7-8
CASSLALRNEQYF
TGTGCCAGCAGCTTAGCGCTCCGGAACGAGCAGTACTTC